The T cell receptor beta chain described here comes from a study of T cells in Graves' hyperthyroidism and ophthalmopathy (dated by TCRdb to the late 2010s). For the study in its entirety: Peripheral blood was sampled at the time of initial diagnosis, prior to any treatment. After sampling, hyperthyroidism patients received methimazole starting at 30 mg daily, and ophthalmopathy patients received high-dose intravenous methylprednisolone. The 95 to 100 discovery patients were randomly divided into training and test sets at a 7:3 ratio. The paper reports TCR Vbeta CDR3 sequencing of 135 peripheral blood samples: some 41 ophthalmopathy, 75 to 80 hyperthyroidism and roughly 17 progressor patients. A discovery cohort of roughly 100 patients, approximately 45 with Graves' ophthalmopathy and more than 55 with stable Graves' hyperthyroidism, was used to find distinguishing TCR V-J signatures. The study also compared thyroid tissue and blood T-cell repertoires from more than five Graves' hyperthyroidism patients. Whether ophthalmopathy could be predicted prospectively was tested in an independent validation cohort made up of 18 to 20 hyperthyroidism patients plus 17 patients who later progressed to ophthalmopathy.

For CDR1 and CDR2, the germline V gene lists SNHLY and FYNNEI. The V end loses 2 bases and the J end loses 9 bases, and a stretch of 17 bases separates them. The CDR3 runs 14 amino acids, cysteine and phenylalanine included. Only the CDR3 DNA stays, 42 bases, in frame from base 1. Paper-wide results and their limitations: Most expanded thyroid clonotypes (frequency above 0.001) were also detected in blood, suggesting blood repertoires may reflect thyroid immune responses. No statistical method was used to fix the sample size in advance, and group allocation was not hidden from the investigators. During validation, the model predicted progression to ophthalmopathy a median of approximately six months ahead of onset, with just under 71% sensitivity and about 75% specificity. A 13 V-J signature model separated ophthalmopathy from stable hyperthyroidism, with approximately 87% sensitivity and about 81% specificity in cross-validation and 80%/75% in testing.

Ophthalmopathy patients had moderately to severely active disease, with a Clinical Activity Score of 3 or more, a NOSPECS grade of 4 or more, and a disease duration of less than 3 months. The study excluded patients with uncontrolled infections, other autoimmune diseases, pregnancy or lactation. Diagnoses were established on the basis of clinical symptoms, serum thyroxine and TRAb, thyroid ultrasound, and orbital computed tomography. PBMCs were isolated from more than 9 ml of fresh peripheral blood by Ficoll-Paque density gradient centrifugation. Trizol reagent was used to extract total RNA, and RNA quality was then checked on an Agilent 2100 Bioanalyzer. Concerning this clonotype: Its antigen target is currently unknown. Base qualities are missing; no much larger clone stands one base away.

Amplification of TCR beta CDR3 regions was carried out from RNA transcripts. A first-round RT-PCR of the TCR CDR3 used the HTBI primer set with the Qiagen OneStep RT-PCR kit. Libraries were constructed in a second round of multiplex PCR, after which size selection and purification were performed. Libraries were sequenced paired-end with 100 bp reads on an Illumina HiSeq2000. In the original analysis: SOAPnuke was used to process the raw data, throwing out any read that contained adapters or uncalled bases, had a mean Phred below 15, or lacked an exact constant-primer or identifier match. COPE v1.2.5 was used to merge the high-quality paired reads, and each unique nucleotide sequence was defined as a clonotype. MiTCR v1.1 was used to align the clonotypes against IMGT TRBV, TRBD and TRBJ reference segments. The analysis included only V-J combinations with a frequency above 0.0001, which together covered 98% to 99.2% of the repertoires. A TCS score was defined as the ratio between F50 (clonal expansion) and ExV (chaos), using BLOSUM62-based TCRdist between CDR3 peptides within each V-J. Welch's t-statistics and random forest reduced 514 V-J features to fewer than 15, which were used in a naive Bayes classifier (R e1071). TCRdb redid the processing of the public reads, applying fastp at Q25 and MiXCR, and retained in-frame beta chains. Each record represents a unique CDR3 protein, reported with the most common genes and DNA among its rows. The authors' filters were not applied to this entry. The table for this sample lists hundreds of thousands of distinct CDR3 sequences; around 13% of them were counted only once. Around an eighth of the sample is taken by the ten largest.

This chain is built from TRBV2 and TRBJ2-7, with a weak D call of TRBD1 (5 bases match). The TCR originated in a woman in her forties or fifties with Graves' ophthalmopathy. Sequenced material: blood. The CDR3 loop reads CASSEIWGVFLQYF. The base sequence is TGTGCCAGCAGTGAAATTTGGGGCGTATTTCTGCAGTACTTC.